Below, one TCR beta chain is given with its context. The CDR3 sequence is 14 residues long. The V gene's germline CDR1 is SGDLS and CDR2 YYNGEE. Trimming cost V 3 bases and J 3 bases, with 11 bases left between them. The source of the sample is a study of blood T cell repertoires in COVID-19. The wider study: Some COVID-19 samples were acute and others convalescent; all came from the United States, Italy and Spain. Sample material is recorded as cDNA or gDNA derived from T cells, B-cell-depleted T cells, or PBMCs.

The method was immunoSEQ multiplex PCR; TCRdb's version includes in-frame clones alone and lacks a portion of them. Seen here are more than 85,000 clones, 88% observed once, and the top ten hold roughly 6.5%. The sequenced sample was peripheral blood. The receptor was isolated from an older woman with acute or convalescent COVID-19. The V and J genes are TRBV9 and TRBJ2-3; maybe TRBD2 (6 bases). The CDR3 here is CASSAGGRTDTQYF. CDR3 nucleotides: TGTGCCAGCAGCGCCGGGGGAAGAACAGATACGCAGTATTTT.